Detailed here is one T cell receptor beta chain. Antigen: not known. The data derive from a study of PD-L1 blockade in urothelial cancer. Turning to the study itself: Patients initiated atezolizumab around 2014 at 1,200 mg intravenously every 3 weeks. Study outcomes and limitations: Patients each supplied one FFPE tumor sample, which was not taken right before treatment.

Locally advanced or metastatic urothelial carcinoma was present in patients. This CDR3 has 16 amino acids. With V trimmed by 2 bases and J by 2 bases, 9 bases remained unmatched. The V gene's germline CDR1 is MNHGY and CDR2 SAAAGT. Only in-frame clones appear in the TCRdb table, and some are missing; sequencing was by immunoSEQ multiplex PCR. The sample includes fewer than 45,000 clones, around 34% of them seen just once. The sample consisted of tumor tissue, taken before atezolizumab (anti-PD-L1) treatment. The chain is built from TRBV6-8 and TRBJ2-7, with TRBD2 matching 7 bases. This receptor was identified in a man between 60 and 70 years old with urothelial cancer. The CDR3 region has the DNA TGTGCCAGCAGTTACGGGATTAGCGGGTCACCCTACGAGCAGTACTTC. Its translation is CASSYGISGSPYEQYF.